Below, 25 T cell receptor beta chains from the same sample are listed, as sequenced in a study of blood T cells in healthy people across ages. Alongside a J-beta primer mix, a sample-barcoded 5' primer served in a second PCR lasting about 7 to 11 cycles. Via MiXCR, TCRdb re-called the 5' RACE reads, giving one row per CDR3 protein. In the table there are about a million distinct CDR3 sequences, just over 50% of which are singletons. Sequencing was carried out using blood. The receptor set was obtained from a woman between 55 and 75 years old in good health.

The chain employs TRBV10-3 and TRBJ2-1; weak D call: TRBD1 (6 bases). V lost 4 bases and J lost 12, with 22 bases in between. Germline V gene lookup returns CDR1 ENHRY and CDR2 SYGVKD. This CDR3 has 15 amino acids. CDR3 loop: CAISVAGTMASGQFF. The CDR3 DNA reads as TGTGCCATCAGTGTCGCCGGGACAATGGCAAGTGGGCAGTTCTTC.

Only a few counts were recorded for this clonotype. The V and J genes are TRBV29-1 and TRBJ1-2, with D hard to call. Germline-derived CDR1 and CDR2 are SQVTM and ANQGSEA. The V end lost 8 bases, the J end lost 0 bases, and 19 bases lay between the germline ends. The CDR3 length is 15 residues. CDR3 nucleotide sequence: TGCAGCTCCCGATTTGTGGTCCCAGCTAACTATGGCTACACCTTC. Translated: CSSRFVVPANYGYTF.

This clonotype was picked up a small number of times. The chain recombines TRBV11-2 with TRBJ2-7; the D is unclear. This CDR3 spans 13 amino acids. Germline loops: CDR1 SGHAT, CDR2 FQNNGV. The ends were cut back, 0 bases at V and 7 bases at J, with 10 bases in the middle. The CDR3 loop reads CASSLDPRSEQYF. DNA of the CDR3: TGTGCCAGCAGCTTAGATCCACGGAGTGAGCAGTACTTC.

This chain joins TRBV29-1 and TRBJ1-1; 7 nucleotides line up with TRBD1. V gave up 7 bases and J gave up 2 bases; unmatched junction bases: 7. Germline V gives CDR1 SQVTM, CDR2 ANQGSEA. The CDR3 loop spans 13 amino acids. CDR3 in amino acids: CSAYRQGNTEAFF. Here the CDR3 DNA reads TGCAGCGCCTATAGACAGGGTAACACTGAAGCTTTCTTT.

The chain has TRBV10-3 and TRBJ1-2; D is undetermined. The V end was cut by 8 bases, the J end by 7 bases, with 14 bases between. Germline V gene lookup returns CDR1 ENHRY and CDR2 SYGVKD. The CDR3 runs 12 residues. CDR3 DNA: TGTGCCATCTCTCCAGGCGGGAGTGGCTACACCTTC. Amino acid sequence: CAISPGGSGYTF.

The sample holds many counts of this clonotype. The J gene is TRBJ2-7, the V gene TRBV2; 9 bases agree with TRBD2. Per germline, CDR1 SNHLY and CDR2 FYNNEI. Trimming cost V 3 bases and J 7 bases; bases outside gene matches: 10. The CDR3 runs to 15 residues. The CDR3 nucleotides read TGTGCCAGCAGTGATCGCGCAGCGGGAGGTGTGGAGCAGTACTTC. Its protein product is CASSDRAAGGVEQYF.

The chain uses TRBV6-2 or TRBV6-3 and TRBJ2-3; D is ambiguous. Trimming shortened V by 5 bases and J by 10 bases, and 13 bases separated the two germline ends. Germline V gene lookup returns CDR1 MNHEY and CDR2 SVGEGT. CDR3 length: 12 amino acids. CDR3 sequence: CASSRSFRAQYF. CDR3 coding DNA: TGTGCCAGCAGTCGTTCGTTCCGGGCGCAGTATTTT.

This clonotype was observed a few times. The CDR3 protein is CRAGSNYGYTF. The CDR3 DNA follows: TGCAGAGCGGGCAGTAACTATGGCTACACCTTC. J is TRBJ1-2 and V is TRBV20-1; D is unclear. The germline CDR1 and CDR2 sequences are DFQATT and SNEGSKA (reference sequence). There are 11 residues in the CDR3.

This chain joins TRBV5-8 and TRBJ2-7; 7 bases fit TRBD2. CDR3 length: 13 amino acids. V lost 5 bases and J lost 10; bases outside the gene matches: 12. CDR1 and CDR2 from the germline V gene are SGHTS and YDEGEE. CDR3 DNA sequence: TGTGCCAGCAGGCTTAGCGGGCTCCACCATCAGTACTTC. It translates to CASRLSGLHHQYF.

This rearrangement joins TRBV27 to TRBJ2-1, with 7 bases that match TRBD2. Germline loops: CDR1 MNHEY, CDR2 SMNVEV (reference sequence). Trimming took 6 bases from V and 9 from J; bases not matched to a gene: 5. This CDR3 contains 12 residues. DNA of the CDR3: TGTGCCAGCAGATCCGGGGGGACTGAGCAGTTCTTC. Translated: CASRSGGTEQFF.

The table lists this clonotype with a few counts. This sequence joins TRBV29-1 and TRBJ1-2, with D hard to call. The CDR3 runs 14 residues. The germline V gene has CDR1 SQVTM and CDR2 ANQGSEA. Trimming removed 0 bases from V and 8 bases from J, with 16 bases in between. CDR3 sequence: CSVEDGVRELGYTF. The CDR3 nucleotides are TGCAGCGTTGAAGATGGGGTCCGGGAGCTGGGCTACACCTTC.

The chain employs TRBV5-1 and TRBJ2-1; TRBD1 might be the D (7 bases). Germline assignment: CDR1 SGHRS and CDR2 YFSETQ. V lost 3 bases, J lost 5 bases, and 18 bases lay in between. The CDR3 covers 16 residues. CDR3 bases: TGCGCCAGCAGCTCGGATGCAGGGGGGTCTCACAATGAGCAGTTCTTC. It is translated as CASSSDAGGSHNEQFF.

This chain joins TRBV7-2 and TRBJ2-4; no clear D. CDR1 and CDR2 from the germline V gene are SGHTA and FQGNSA. Trimming stripped 2 bases from V and 0 bases from J, with 14 bases between. The CDR3 sequence is 17 residues long. The CDR3 DNA reads as TGTGCCAGCAGCTTAAGGTACACGAGTCTAGCCAAAAACATTCAGTACTTC. Translating gives CASSLRYTSLAKNIQYF.

This clonotype showed up just a few times. CDR3 in amino acids: CASSVAPLAETYEQYF. CDR3 bases: TGTGCCAGCAGCGTAGCCCCGCTAGCGGAGACCTACGAGCAGTACTTC. This chain uses TRBV9 with TRBJ2-7; the match to TRBD2 covers 7 bases. This CDR3 region has 16 residues. V trimming: 0 bases; J trimming: 2 bases; junction bases outside the gene matches: 8. Per germline, CDR1 SGDLS and CDR2 YYNGEE.

The rearrangement uses TRBV5-1 and TRBJ2-7; weak D call: TRBD2 (6 bases). This CDR3 has 13 residues. V lost 4 bases and J lost 7, with 15 bases in between. Germline loops: CDR1 SGHRS, CDR2 YFSETQ. The CDR3 DNA follows: TGCGCCAGCAGCATCGGGTCCGCGGGAGAGCAGTACTTC. Protein product: CASSIGSAGEQYF.

The rearrangement joins TRBV21-1 to TRBJ2-7; TRBD2 was called by the table and not checked on the DNA. TRBV21-1 is labeled a pseudogene. This CDR3 region has 15 residues. CDR3 region: CASSISGAGLDEQYF. Here the CDR3 DNA reads TGTGCCAGCAGCATTAGCGGGGCAGGTCTCGACGAGCAGTACTTC.

The J gene is TRBJ2-7, the V gene TRBV4-1; 8 bases fit TRBD1. The CDR3 covers 17 residues. Losses at the gene ends were 0 bases for V and 2 bases for J; bases not matched to a gene: 9. Germline CDR1 reads MGHRA; CDR2 reads YSYEKL. This CDR3 is CASSQDPYRGAAYEQYF. CDR3 nucleotide sequence: TGCGCCAGCAGCCAAGATCCCTACAGGGGGGCGGCCTACGAGCAGTACTTC.

This clonotype was observed a few times. CDR3 DNA: TGCAGTGCTAGGTATACGGGCAATCAGCCCCAGCATTTT. Its protein product is CSARYTGNQPQHF. The chain uses TRBV20-1 and TRBJ1-5, with D uncertain. The CDR3 is 13 amino acids. The V end lost 3 bases, the J end lost 2 bases, and 8 bases lay between the germline ends. Germline CDR1 reads DFQATT; CDR2 reads SNEGSKA (reference sequence).

On this clonotype: One end of the junction fails to match germline, which may point to a read error. This chain joins TRBV3-1 and TRBJ2-1; 8 positions match TRBD2. The CDR3 runs to 14 residues. Germline CDR1 LGHDT, CDR2 YNNKEL (reference sequence). The CDR3 DNA reads as TGCGGACTAGCCAGAGCCCTGGGGAACAATGAGCAGTTCTTC. It translates to CGLARALGNNEQFF.

In DNA, the CDR3 is TGTGCCAGCAGCGTAGGGGCAGGTGGAGCTTTCTTT. Its translation: CASSVGAGGAFF. The rearrangement joins TRBV9 to TRBJ1-1; D unclear. Between the trimmed V and J ends, which lost 0 bases and 10 bases, there was a span of 10 bases. This CDR3 has 12 amino acids. The V gene's germline CDR1 is SGDLS and CDR2 YYNGEE.

This clonotype has only a few counts. The J gene is TRBJ2-7, the V gene TRBV12-3 or TRBV12-4, with D perhaps TRBD1 (6 bases). The CDR3 length is 12 residues. V lost 6 bases, J lost 2 bases, and 8 bases lay in between. DNA of the CDR3: TGTGCCAGCAGACAGGGACCCTACGAGCAGTACTTC. Translated: CASRQGPYEQYF.

As for this clonotype: Since a much larger clone is just one base distant, this may be a read error. The chain uses TRBV2 and TRBJ2-3; 8 bases map to TRBD2. J gave up 0 bases and V 11 bases, and 7 bases lay outside the gene matches. Per the germline V gene, CDR1 is SNHLY and CDR2 is FYNNEI. This CDR3 is built from 14 residues. In DNA form, the CDR3 reads TGTGCCTGCACGCGGGAGGAGAGCACAGATACGCAGTATTTT. It is translated as CACTREESTDTQYF.

The V gene is TRBV5-6, the J gene TRBJ1-1; D is unresolved. CDR1 is SGHDT, CDR2 YYEEEE, per germline. The V end was cut by 4 bases, the J end by 1 base, with 11 bases between. This CDR3 is 14 amino acids long. For the CDR3, the DNA is TGTGCCAGCAGCCGATTGGTGGGGAACACTGAAGCTTTCTTT. Its protein is CASSRLVGNTEAFF.

This clonotype was counted only a few times. The rearrangement joins TRBV4-2 to TRBJ2-7; unclear D gene. This CDR3 region has 14 residues. Germline assignment: CDR1 LGHNA and CDR2 YNFKEQ. Trimming removed 0 bases at V and 3 bases at J, with 9 bases between. In DNA form, the CDR3 reads TGTGCCAGCAGCCAAGATATTAGCAGCTACGAGCAGTACTTC. Translation: CASSQDISSYEQYF.

This chain uses TRBV20-1 with TRBJ2-7; D call uncertain. Trimming left V 4 bases short and J 4 bases short, with 14 bases between. CDR1 and CDR2 (germline): DFQATT, SNEGSKA (reference sequence). This CDR3 is 13 amino acids long. Here the CDR3 reads CSANGSPKYEQYF. Here the CDR3 DNA reads TGCAGTGCTAACGGGTCCCCAAAATACGAGCAGTACTTC.